The 8 T cell receptor beta chains listed next were all sequenced from one sample in a study of CD8 T cells in Susac syndrome. RNA in amounts of about 0.45 to 1 ug was reverse transcribed with random hexamers. TCRdb independently ran MiXCR on the immunoSEQ multiplex PCR reads; one entry per CDR3 protein. Of about 85,000 distinct CDR3 sequences in the sample, approximately 95% were seen once. Material: CD8+ T cells from PBMCs. The receptors come from a human donor with Susac syndrome.

The chain combines TRBV18 with TRBJ2-1, with TRBD2 matching over 10 bases. Unmatched junction bases numbered 3, after V lost 2 bases and J lost 5 bases. The CDR3 spans 15 residues. CDR1 and CDR2 (germline): KGHSH, LQKENI. The CDR3 coding sequence is TGTGCCAGCTCACCAGGGACTAGCGAGGACAATGAGCAGTTCTTC. Its translation: CASSPGTSEDNEQFF. Full variable domain (rest looked up from reference TRBV18 and TRBJ2-1): NAGVMQNPRHLVRRRGQEARLRCSPMKGHSHVYWYRQLPEEGLKFMVYLQKENIIDESGMPKERFSAEFPKEGPSILRIQQVVRGDSAAYFCASSPGTSEDNEQFFGPGTRLTVL.

The V and J genes are TRBV14 and TRBJ2-7; TRBD1 aligns across 10 bases. CDR3 length: 14 residues. Germline trimming cut 7 bases from V and 2 bases from J; bases unmatched to any gene: 5. The germline gives CDR1 SGHDN, CDR2 FVKESK. CDR3 protein: CASTPGQGPYEQYF. CDR3 bases: TGTGCCAGCACGCCGGGACAGGGGCCCTACGAGCAGTACTTC.

The chain couples TRBV13 to TRBJ2-5, with unresolved D. With 0 bases removed from V and 2 bases from J, the gap between germline ends came to 7 bases. Germline assignment: CDR1 PRHDT and CDR2 FYEKMQ (reference sequence). This CDR3 contains 14 residues. The CDR3 here is CASSLGQPQETQYF. CDR3 sequence (DNA): TGTGCCAGCAGCTTAGGGCAGCCTCAAGAGACCCAGTACTTC.

This clonotype was recorded a few times. The CDR3 coding sequence is TGCAGCGTTGGAACGGGGGGCTTCTACGAGCAGTACTTC. It encodes CSVGTGGFYEQYF. V usage is TRBV29-1 and J usage is TRBJ2-7; TRBD2 might be the D (7 bases). Germline loops: CDR1 SQVTM, CDR2 ANQGSEA. CDR3 size: 13 residues. Trimming cost V 4 bases and J 3 bases, with 13 bases left between them.

The chain employs TRBV27 and TRBJ2-5; D uncertain. V dropped 5 bases and J dropped 0 bases, with 19 bases sitting between them. The CDR3 loop spans 17 amino acids. Germline values: CDR1 MNHEY, CDR2 SMNVEV (reference sequence). This chain's CDR3 is CASSPISASSYQETQYF. As DNA, the CDR3 is TGTGCCAGCAGTCCCATCTCGGCGAGTTCTTACCAAGAGACCCAGTACTTC.

The V gene is TRBV7-9, the J gene TRBJ1-5; D not certain. Germline assignment: CDR1 SEHNR and CDR2 FQNEAQ (reference sequence). The CDR3 is made up of 14 amino acids. Trimming pared 7 bases from V and 3 bases from J, leaving 13 bases between. This CDR3 is CASTGWGPNQPQHF. The DNA of the CDR3 is TGTGCCAGCACCGGATGGGGTCCCAATCAGCCCCAGCATTTT.

The chain is built from TRBV18 and TRBJ2-1; 11 bases align to TRBD2. The CDR3 totals 16 residues. Germline CDR1 is KGHSH and CDR2 is LQKENI. The junction had 6 bases not matched to a gene; V was cut back by 3 bases and J by 5 bases. The CDR3 sequence: CASSPSLTSGNNEQFF. The CDR3 bases are TGTGCCAGCTCACCTAGCTTGACTAGCGGGAACAATGAGCAGTTCTTC.

The rearrangement uses TRBV12-5 and TRBJ2-5; TRBD1 matches at 7 bases. Germline V gene data show CDR1 as LGHNT and CDR2 as FRNRAP. This CDR3 contains 15 residues. Unmatched junction bases numbered 9, after V lost 6 bases and J lost 2 bases. This chain's CDR3 is CASGNLGTAQETQYF. The CDR3 DNA reads as TGTGCTAGTGGGAACCTAGGGACAGCACAAGAGACCCAGTACTTC.